The next 28 T cell receptor beta chains were all read from a single sample in a study of identical twins. One entry per CDR3 protein, called by TCRdb with MiXCR from the 5' RACE reads. The repertoire holds hundreds of thousands of distinct CDR3 sequences, with 9% to 15% as singletons. These data were likewise used in another study, on yellow fever vaccine responses in identical twins.

What was sequenced was PBMCs. These receptors were collected from a woman under 30 in good health.

This clonotype was detected ten times or more. The genes are TRBV12-3 or TRBV12-4 and TRBJ2-2; D unclear. CDR3 length: 15 residues. Trimming cost V 3 bases and J 3 bases, with 11 bases left between them. The CDR3 DNA sequence: TGTGCCAGCAGTTTGGGTCAGGCCGACACCGGGGAGCTGTTTTTT. It codes for CASSLGQADTGELFF.

This clonotype showed up just a few times. V usage is TRBV29-1 and J usage is TRBJ2-5, with D uncertain. Trimming removed 3 bases from V and 5 bases from J, with 4 bases in between. Germline V gene lookup returns CDR1 SQVTM and CDR2 ANQGSEA. This CDR3 comprises 10 residues. The CDR3 sequence is CSVEAETQYF. The CDR3 DNA reads as TGCAGCGTTGAGGCCGAGACCCAGTACTTC.

The chain uses TRBV4-1 and TRBJ1-5, with D possibly matching TRBD1 (6 bases). Germline assignment: CDR1 MGHRA and CDR2 YSYEKL. The V end was cut by 4 bases, the J end by 3 bases, with 19 bases between. CDR3 length equals 17 residues. DNA for the CDR3: TGCGCCAGCAGCCTCAGCACCGGGGGCCTGGCCAATCAGCCCCAGCATTTT. It encodes CASSLSTGGLANQPQHF.

Ten or more counts support this clonotype. The V call is TRBV12-3 or TRBV12-4, the J call TRBJ2-1, with a weak D call TRBD2 (6 bases). There are 15 residues in the CDR3. The ends were cut back, 5 bases at V and 4 bases at J, with 15 bases in the middle. The DNA for the CDR3 is TGTGCCAGCAGTCCACGGGACTTCAGATACAATGAGCAGTTCTTC. Translated, it gives CASSPRDFRYNEQFF.

This clonotype was seen a few times. CDR3 protein: CSAAGLAGGPSKNIQYF. The DNA for the CDR3 is TGCAGTGCCGCGGGACTAGCGGGAGGGCCGTCCAAAAACATTCAGTACTTC. V usage is TRBV20-1 and J usage is TRBJ2-4, with TRBD2 identical over 16 bases. The CDR3 runs to 17 residues. Germline CDR1 is DFQATT and CDR2 is SNEGSKA (reference sequence). V dropped 6 bases and J dropped 2; count of bases not matched to a gene: 7.

J is TRBJ1-5 and V is TRBV19; weak D call: TRBD1 (6 bases). Trimming left V 7 bases short and J 6 bases short, with 16 bases between. This CDR3 has 14 residues. The germline gives CDR1 LNHDA, CDR2 SQIVND (reference sequence). CDR3 sequence reads: CASTPGGGLQPQHF. CDR3 nucleotide sequence: TGTGCCAGTACCCCCGGCGGGGGCCTTCAGCCCCAGCATTTT. The full variable domain, completed using reference TRBV19 and TRBJ1-5, is DGGITQSPKYLFRKEGQNVTLSCEQNLNHDAMYWYRQDPGQGLRLIYYSQIVNDFQKGDIAEGYSVSREKKESFPLTVTSAQKNPTAFYLCASTPGGGLQPQHFGDGTRLSIL.

This clonotype was seen a handful of times. V and J are TRBV20-1 and TRBJ2-3, with 9 bases fitting TRBD2. V shed 6 bases, J shed 4 bases, and the junction held 11 bases outside the gene matches. The CDR3 sequence is 15 residues long. Germline V gives CDR1 DFQATT, CDR2 SNEGSKA (reference sequence). The CDR3 DNA sequence: TGCAGTGCAGAACCGGGACTAGCTAAGTCAGATACGCAGTATTTT. This encodes CSAEPGLAKSDTQYF.

V and J are TRBV7-6 and TRBJ2-5; maybe TRBD2 (5 bases). Germline loops: CDR1 SGHVS, CDR2 FNYEAQ. The CDR3 contains 14 residues. The ends were cut back, 2 bases at V and 5 bases at J, with 12 bases in the middle. In DNA form, the CDR3 reads TGTGCCAGCAGCTTAAGTCCTAGGAGGGAGACCCAGTACTTC. This gives the protein CASSLSPRRETQYF.

The sample holds a few counts of this clonotype. V gene TRBV4-1 combines with J gene TRBJ2-1; 9 bases fit TRBD2. CDR1 and CDR2 from the germline V gene are MGHRA and YSYEKL. The CDR3 is 17 residues long. The trim removed 4 bases at V and 6 bases at J, leaving 13 bases unmatched. Here the CDR3 DNA reads TGCGCCAGCAGCCGCGAGTCGGGTCTAGCGGGACCCAATGAGCAGTTCTTC. Its protein is CASSRESGLAGPNEQFF.

This clonotype has just a few counts. The genes are TRBV6-5 and TRBJ1-4, with a weak D call TRBD1 (5 bases). The CDR3 sequence is 16 residues long. CDR1 and CDR2 from the germline V gene are MNHEY and SVGAGI. Trimming took 1 base from V and 7 from J, leaving 16 bases between them. The DNA for the CDR3 is TGTGCCAGCAGTTACTGGCAGGGATTTGTTGGTGAAAAACTGTTTTTT. Translating it yields CASSYWQGFVGEKLFF.

This clonotype has a count of ten or more. The chain is built from TRBV12-3 or TRBV12-4 and TRBJ2-7; D may be TRBD1 (5 bases). The CDR3 is 14 amino acids. The V gene lost 4 bases and the J gene lost 1 base, with 11 bases spanning the gap. Here the CDR3 DNA reads TGTGCCAGCAGTTACGGCGGACAATCCTACGAGCAGTACTTC. This translates into CASSYGGQSYEQYF.

This clonotype was seen only a few times. The V call is TRBV20-1, the J call TRBJ1-5; D is ambiguous. This CDR3 has 10 residues. Germline V lookup: CDR1 DFQATT, CDR2 SNEGSKA (reference sequence). The V end lost 3 bases, the J end lost 8 bases, and 5 bases lay between the germline ends. Here the CDR3 reads CSASSEPQHF. In nucleotides, the CDR3 is TGCAGTGCTAGTTCCGAGCCCCAGCATTTT.

CDR3 DNA: TGCGCCAGCAGCGAGATGACAGAGCCCGAGCAGTTCTTC. Amino acids: CASSEMTEPEQFF. This rearrangement joins TRBV5-1 to TRBJ2-1; D is possibly TRBD1 (5 bases). CDR3 length: 13 amino acids. Trimming took 4 bases from V and 10 from J, leaving 15 bases between them. Germline-derived CDR1 and CDR2 are SGHRS and YFSETQ.

This clonotype was counted many times. J is TRBJ2-1 and V is TRBV7-8, with D perhaps matching TRBD2 (5 bases). The V gene lost 1 base and the J gene lost 11 bases, with 9 bases spanning the gap. Germline loops: CDR1 SGHVS, CDR2 FQNEAQ. CDR3 length equals 12 residues. The CDR3 reads CASSLGPGKQFF. CDR3 bases: TGTGCCAGCAGCTTAGGTCCGGGAAAGCAGTTCTTC.

In its sample, this clonotype was seen many times. This chain joins TRBV7-8 and TRBJ1-5; no clear D. The CDR3 totals 16 residues. Trimming pared 5 bases from V and 4 bases from J, leaving 18 bases between. Germline CDR1 reads SGHVS; CDR2 reads FQNEAQ. The CDR3 sequence is CASSPNRLGGNQPQHF. CDR3 in DNA: TGTGCCAGCAGCCCCAACCGTCTGGGAGGGAATCAGCCCCAGCATTTT.

This clonotype was seen a handful of times. This chain links TRBV5-1 with TRBJ2-1, with 15 bases matching TRBD2. The CDR3 has 18 residues. The V segment lost 4 bases and the J segment 9 bases; nucleotides outside the gene matches: 14. Germline V lookup: CDR1 SGHRS, CDR2 YFSETQ. The CDR3 region has the DNA TGCGCCAGCAGCCAGGACGCGTCCGGGACTAGCGGGAGGTTTGAGCAGTTCTTC. It yields the protein CASSQDASGTSGRFEQFF.

This clonotype showed up just a few times. V usage is TRBV20-1 and J usage is TRBJ1-1; 8 bases map to TRBD1. This CDR3 spans 14 amino acids. Germline V gives CDR1 DFQATT, CDR2 SNEGSKA (reference sequence). CDR3 nucleotides: TGCAGAGCCGACAGGGGCCCCATGAACACTGAAGCTTTCTTT. It yields the protein CRADRGPMNTEAFF.

The chain joins TRBV14 to TRBJ1-3, with D unresolved. The CDR3 contains 12 residues. Per germline, CDR1 SGHDN and CDR2 FVKESK. V was cut by 0 bases and J by 4 bases, with 1 base left in between. The CDR3 region is CASSQEGNTIYF. The CDR3 DNA is TGTGCCAGCAGCCAAGAAGGAAACACCATATATTTT.

This clonotype was counted a few times. The chain couples TRBV10-3 to TRBJ2-4; D perhaps matches TRBD2 (5 bases). The V gene lost 2 bases and the J gene lost 5 bases, with 13 bases spanning the gap. The CDR3 extends over 15 amino acids. Germline V gene lookup returns CDR1 ENHRY and CDR2 SYGVKD. CDR3 sequence (DNA): TGTGCCATCAGTGAGGAGCAGGTCGGGGAAAACATTCAGTACTTC. This codes for CAISEEQVGENIQYF.

This clonotype showed up many times. The chain employs TRBV10-3 and TRBJ2-1; D perhaps matches TRBD1 (6 bases). Trimming left V 2 bases short and J 4 bases short, with 9 bases between. CDR1 is ENHRY, CDR2 SYGVKD, per germline. The CDR3 sequence is 14 residues long. The CDR3 coding sequence is TGTGCCATCAGTGAGGGACAGTCGTACAATGAGCAGTTCTTC. Amino acids: CAISEGQSYNEQFF.

This rearrangement joins TRBV11-3 to TRBJ2-1; TRBD1 is a possible D gene (7 bases). From germline, CDR1 is SGHNT and CDR2 YENEEA. V was shortened by 3 bases and J by 5 bases, with 17 bases between the two germline ends. This CDR3 region has 16 residues. The CDR3 reads CASSFSGQVPNNEQFF. CDR3 sequence (DNA): TGTGCCAGCAGCTTTAGCGGACAGGTCCCGAACAATGAGCAGTTCTTC.

This clonotype appeared a few times. The chain carries TRBV6-1 and TRBJ1-2; tentative D call: TRBD1 (6 bases). V lost 6 bases to trimming and J lost 2 bases, with 16 bases between them. The CDR3 covers 15 residues. Germline V gene data show CDR1 as MNHNS and CDR2 as SASEGT. The CDR3 DNA reads as TGTGCCAGCAGAACCTACACCACAGGGAACTATGGCTACACCTTC. Translation gives CASRTYTTGNYGYTF.

This clonotype was observed a few times. The J gene is TRBJ2-2, the V gene TRBV7-2, with TRBD2 matching 9 bases. The CDR3 extends over 15 amino acids. Germline V gene sequence: CDR1 SGHTA, CDR2 FQGNSA. V lost 5 bases to trimming and J lost 4 bases; unmatched junction nucleotides: 5. CDR3 in amino acids: CASSAGLAPTGELFF. CDR3 DNA: TGTGCCAGCAGCGCGGGACTAGCCCCCACCGGGGAGCTGTTTTTT.

This clonotype was counted between two and nine times. The chain joins TRBV7-9 to TRBJ1-2; D perhaps matches TRBD1 (6 bases). V gave up 5 bases and J gave up 4 bases, with 14 bases separating them. The CDR3 spans 14 residues. Per the germline V gene, CDR1 is SEHNR and CDR2 is FQNEAQ (reference sequence). The CDR3 spells CASSPTGDFYGYTF. CDR3 coding DNA: TGTGCCAGCAGCCCGACAGGTGACTTCTATGGCTACACCTTC. Using reference TRBV7-9 and TRBJ1-2 for the parts outside the CDR3, the full variable domain is DTGVSQNPRHKITKRGQNVTFRCDPISEHNRLYWYRQTLGQGPEFLTYFQNEAQLEKSRLLSDRFSAERPKGSFSTLEIQRTEQGDSAMYLCASSPTGDFYGYTFGSGTRLTVV.

Many counts were recorded for this clonotype. The chain employs TRBV11-2 and TRBJ1-1; 8 bases line up with TRBD1. Germline loops: CDR1 SGHAT, CDR2 FQNNGV. This CDR3 region has 15 residues. Losses at the gene ends were 5 bases for V and 5 bases for J; bases not matched to a gene: 10. CDR3 DNA sequence: TGTGCCAGCAGCAAATCGACAGGGGTAGGAACTGAAGCTTTCTTT. Amino acid sequence: CASSKSTGVGTEAFF.

The chain couples TRBV5-1 to TRBJ1-3; D uncertain. This CDR3 has 17 amino acids. Germline V gene sequence: CDR1 SGHRS, CDR2 YFSETQ. V gave up 0 bases and J gave up 0 bases, with 13 bases separating them. CDR3 sequence: CASSLDGRIYSGNTIYF. CDR3 bases: TGCGCCAGCAGCTTGGACGGCAGGATCTACTCTGGAAACACCATATATTTT.

V gene TRBV7-8 combines with J gene TRBJ2-3; perhaps D is TRBD1 or TRBD2 (5 bases each). V shed 4 bases and J shed 0 bases, with 17 bases lying between them. The CDR3 consists of 17 residues. Germline loops: CDR1 SGHVS, CDR2 FQNEAQ. The chain's CDR3 is CASSSGPASHSTDTQYF. The CDR3, as DNA: TGTGCCAGCAGCTCGGGGCCCGCGTCCCATAGCACAGATACGCAGTATTTT. The full variable domain, its missing parts supplied by reference TRBV7-8 and TRBJ2-3, is GAGVSQSPRYKVAKRGQDVALRCDPISGHVSLFWYQQALGQGPEFLTYFQNEAQLDKSGLPSDRFFAERPEGSVSTLKIQRTQQEDSAVYLCASSSGPASHSTDTQYFGPGTRLTVL.

This clonotype was found many times. CDR3 nucleotides: TGTGCCAGCAGCTTAGGGGTGTTTACTGAAGCTTTCTTT. Residues: CASSLGVFTEAFF. V gene TRBV7-8 combines with J gene TRBJ1-1; D call uncertain. The CDR3 sequence is 13 residues long. V dropped 1 base and J dropped 5 bases, with 8 bases sitting between them. Germline V gives CDR1 SGHVS, CDR2 FQNEAQ.